This entry lists 18 T cell receptor beta chains sequenced from one sample in a study of control samples from healthy donors and cancer patients. Libraries were prepared by immunoSEQ multiplex PCR; TCRdb keeps only in-frame clonotypes and omits some of them. Of 150,000 or so clones listed, 90% were seen once; the top ten hold about 2.5%. The sample comprised blood. These receptors were obtained from a man between 35 and 55 years old in good health.

The chain is built from TRBV2 and TRBJ2-3; 9 bases agree with TRBD2. This CDR3 has 15 amino acids. V was clipped by 2 bases and J by 4 bases; unmatched bases: 4. Germline lookup yields CDR1 SNHLY and CDR2 FYNNEI. The CDR3 sequence is CASSEKRGVSDTQYF. CDR3 nucleotides: TGTGCCAGCAGTGAAAAGCGGGGGGTCTCAGATACGCAGTATTTT.

The gene calls are TRBV7-8 and TRBJ2-5; TRBD2 aligns across 13 bases. Germline lookup yields CDR1 SGHVS and CDR2 FQNEAQ. V gave up 4 bases and J gave up 1 base; unmatched junction bases: 6. CDR3 length: 17 amino acids. This CDR3 is CASSSRGLAGPQETQYF. CDR3 bases: TGTGCCAGCAGCTCGAGGGGACTAGCGGGGCCCCAAGAGACCCAGTACTTC.

The chain is built from TRBV19 and TRBJ1-5; D gene unclear. Germline V gives CDR1 LNHDA, CDR2 SQIVND (reference sequence). The CDR3 consists of 15 residues. V was trimmed by 6 bases and J by 1 base, leaving 13 bases between them. This CDR3 reads CASRTSGASNQPQHF. The CDR3 region has the DNA TGTGCCAGTAGAACGTCGGGTGCCAGCAATCAGCCCCAGCATTTT.

This clone was picked up a small number of times. This chain joins TRBV14 and TRBJ2-2, with D tentatively TRBD1 (6 bases). This CDR3 spans 14 amino acids. Trimming shortened V by 6 bases and J by 6 bases, and 14 bases separated the two germline ends. CDR1 and CDR2 (germline): SGHDN, FVKESK. In DNA, the CDR3 is TGTGCCAGCAGATTACAGGGTAATTCCGGGGAGCTGTTTTTT. This translates into CASRLQGNSGELFF.

On this clone itself: Within the sample, other DNA sequences also encode this same CDR3. The chain links TRBV7-9 to TRBJ2-3; D unclear. V was cut by 1 base and J by 2 bases, with 10 bases left in between. Germline CDR1 SEHNR, CDR2 FQNEAQ (reference sequence). This CDR3 is 15 amino acids long. Here the CDR3 reads CASSLGTTHTDTQYF. The CDR3 nucleotides read TGTGCCAGCAGCTTAGGAACTACTCACACAGATACGCAGTATTTT.

This sequence joins TRBV9 and TRBJ2-5; possibly TRBD2 for D (7 bases). CDR1 and CDR2 from the germline V gene are SGDLS and YYNGEE. V lost 3 bases and J lost 5, with 20 bases in between. The CDR3 is 16 amino acids. The CDR3 spells CASSAGPLGGQETQYF. CDR3 bases: TGTGCCAGCAGCGCGGGACCGCTCGGGGGGCAGGAGACCCAGTACTTC.

This clone was seen only a few times. J is TRBJ2-1 and V is TRBV6-6; D possibly matches TRBD1 or TRBD2 (5 bases each). In germline, CDR1 is MNHNY, CDR2 SVGAGI (reference sequence). CDR3 length: 15 residues. Trimming left V 0 bases short and J 8 bases short, with 14 bases between. CDR3 sequence: CASSYSIRDVDEQFF. CDR3 DNA: TGTGCCAGCAGTTACTCGATTCGGGACGTAGATGAGCAGTTCTTC.

The chain employs TRBV11-2 and TRBJ1-2, with D possibly being TRBD1 (5 bases). Trimming removed 4 bases at V and 4 bases at J, with 16 bases between. Germline CDR1 and CDR2: SGHAT and FQNNGV. This CDR3 comprises 15 residues. CDR3 sequence reads: CASSYTLQGGYGYTF. The CDR3 DNA sequence: TGTGCCAGCAGCTATACCTTGCAGGGAGGCTATGGCTACACCTTC.

The count of this clone is one. The rearrangement links TRBV25-1 to TRBJ2-7; D perhaps matches TRBD2 (6 bases). The germline gives CDR1 MGHDK, CDR2 SYGVNS. This CDR3 contains 11 residues. The germline V and J ends were trimmed by 4 bases and 6 bases, with 7 bases remaining between them. CDR3 loop: CASSGGAEQYF. The CDR3 DNA reads as TGTGCCAGCAGTGGCGGGGCCGAGCAGTACTTC.

The chain couples TRBV6-5 to TRBJ2-5; D could derive from TRBD1 or TRBD2 (5 bases each). Trimming cost V 8 bases and J 5 bases, with 15 bases left between them. CDR1 MNHEY and CDR2 SVGAGI come from the germline V gene. This CDR3 is 13 amino acids long. The CDR3 region has the DNA TGTGCCAGCCTCGGGACCCTCTGGGAGACCCAGTACTTC. Residues: CASLGTLWETQYF.

The chain couples TRBV10-3 to TRBJ2-1; maybe TRBD1 (5 bases). The CDR3 has 15 amino acids. Trimming stripped 3 bases from V and 8 bases from J, with 17 bases between. Germline values: CDR1 ENHRY, CDR2 SYGVKD. This chain's CDR3 is CAISELSGNTDEQFF. Written as DNA, the CDR3 is TGTGCCATCAGTGAACTGTCAGGGAACACCGATGAGCAGTTCTTC.

This chain connects TRBV6-5 to TRBJ1-6; 8 bases are a match to TRBD1. CDR1 and CDR2 (germline): MNHEY, SVGAGI. V lost 6 bases and J lost 2; bases outside the gene matches: 0. This CDR3 comprises 14 residues. The DNA of the CDR3 is TGTGCCAGCAGGGGACAGGCCTATAATTCACCCCTCCACTTT. As protein: CASRGQAYNSPLHF.

The gene calls are TRBV18 and TRBJ2-5, with unresolved D. Germline V lookup: CDR1 KGHSH, CDR2 LQKENI. Between the trimmed V and J ends, which lost 0 bases and 2 bases, there was a span of 4 bases. The CDR3 runs 13 residues. Written as DNA, the CDR3 is TGTGCCAGCTCACCACCGGTTCAAGAGACCCAGTACTTC. Translating it yields CASSPPVQETQYF.

V and J are TRBV12-5 and TRBJ1-1, with 9 bases lining up with TRBD1. The J segment lost 1 base and the V segment lost 3 bases, leaving 3 bases of the junction unmatched. The length of the CDR3 is 15 residues. The germline V gene encodes CDR1 LGHNT and CDR2 FRNRAP. CDR3 loop: CASGFPGQGNTEAFF. The CDR3 nucleotides read TGTGCTAGTGGTTTTCCGGGACAGGGGAACACTGAAGCTTTCTTT.

The rearrangement uses TRBV28 and TRBJ1-6, with 7 bases matching TRBD1. The junction had 11 bases not matched to a gene; V was cut back by 6 bases and J by 0 bases. The CDR3 is 18 residues long. Germline CDR1 MDHEN, CDR2 SYDVKM. CDR3 sequence (DNA): TGTGCCAGCAGGACAAAGGGGGCGGGGAGCTCCTATAATTCACCCCTCCACTTT. Protein sequence: CASRTKGAGSSYNSPLHF.

The chain combines TRBV3-1 (or the pseudogene TRBV3-2) with TRBJ1-5, with 7 positions matching TRBD1. The V and J ends lost 0 bases and 0 bases, in that order; junction bases with no gene match: 8. In germline, CDR1 is LGHDT, CDR2 YNNKEL (reference sequence). This CDR3 has 18 amino acids. The CDR3 sequence is CASSQDTWDSYSNQPQHF. In nucleotides, the CDR3 is TGTGCCAGCAGCCAAGATACCTGGGACAGCTATAGCAATCAGCCCCAGCATTTT.

The chain has TRBV5-6 and TRBJ1-2; 9 positions agree with TRBD1. The germline CDR1 and CDR2 sequences are SGHDT and YYEEEE. Unmatched junction bases numbered 6, after V lost 4 bases and J lost 8 bases. The CDR3 is made up of 13 amino acids. CDR3 region: CASSRDRVGGYTF. In DNA form, the CDR3 reads TGTGCCAGCAGCAGGGACAGGGTGGGCGGCTACACCTTC.

V is TRBV6-5 and J is TRBJ1-1, with 7 positions matching TRBD1. CDR3 size: 11 residues. The junction had 7 bases not matched to a gene; V was cut back by 6 bases and J by 12 bases. Germline V lookup: CDR1 MNHEY, CDR2 SVGAGI. CDR3 nucleotide sequence: TGTGCCAGCAGCACAGGGGCGAGTCCTTTCTTT. This translates into CASSTGASPFF.